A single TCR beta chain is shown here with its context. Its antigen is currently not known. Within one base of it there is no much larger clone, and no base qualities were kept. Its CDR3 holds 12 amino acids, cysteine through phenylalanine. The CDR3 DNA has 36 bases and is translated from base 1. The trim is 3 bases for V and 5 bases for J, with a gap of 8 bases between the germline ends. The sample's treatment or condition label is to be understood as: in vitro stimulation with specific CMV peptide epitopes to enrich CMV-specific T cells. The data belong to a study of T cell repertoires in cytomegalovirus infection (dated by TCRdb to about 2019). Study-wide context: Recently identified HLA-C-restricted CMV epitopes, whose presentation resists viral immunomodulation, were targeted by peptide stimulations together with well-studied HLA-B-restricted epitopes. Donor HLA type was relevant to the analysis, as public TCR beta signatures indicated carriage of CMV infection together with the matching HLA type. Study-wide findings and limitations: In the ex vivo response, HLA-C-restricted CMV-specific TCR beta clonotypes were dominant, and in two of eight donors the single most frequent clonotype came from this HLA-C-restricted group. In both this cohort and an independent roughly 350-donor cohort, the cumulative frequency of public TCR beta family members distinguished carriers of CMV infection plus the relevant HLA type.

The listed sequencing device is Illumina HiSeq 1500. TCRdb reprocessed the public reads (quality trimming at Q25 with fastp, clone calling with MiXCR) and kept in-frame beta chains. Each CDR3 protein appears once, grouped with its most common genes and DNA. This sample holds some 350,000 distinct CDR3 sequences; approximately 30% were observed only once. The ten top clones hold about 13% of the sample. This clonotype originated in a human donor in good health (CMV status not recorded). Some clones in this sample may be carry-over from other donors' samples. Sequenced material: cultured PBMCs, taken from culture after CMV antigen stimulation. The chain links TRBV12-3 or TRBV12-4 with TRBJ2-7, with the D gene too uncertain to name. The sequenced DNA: TGTGCCAGCAGTTTTTCCGAGGACGAGCAGTACTTC. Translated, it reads CASSFSEDEQYF.